This T cell receptor (beta chain) was recovered during a study of T cell changes during pregnancy in multiple sclerosis. CDR3 length: 14 residues. Germline V CDR1 and CDR2: SGHTA, FQGTGA. The V and J ends lost 5 bases and 7 bases, in that order; junction bases with no gene match: 7. Only in-frame clones appear in the TCRdb table, and some are missing; sequencing was by immunoSEQ multiplex PCR. The repertoire has around 97,000 clones, roughly 92% of them found once; the top ten carry about 0.88%. The sequence derives from a female donor with multiple sclerosis, enrolled in a pregnancy study. The sequences come from peripheral blood, collected after pregnancy. The rearrangement uses TRBV7-3 and TRBJ2-1, with 8 bases identical to TRBD2. The CDR3 region has the DNA TGTGCCAGCAGCCTAGCCGGGAGGGGAAATGAGCAGTTCTTC. Translated, it gives CASSLAGRGNEQFF.